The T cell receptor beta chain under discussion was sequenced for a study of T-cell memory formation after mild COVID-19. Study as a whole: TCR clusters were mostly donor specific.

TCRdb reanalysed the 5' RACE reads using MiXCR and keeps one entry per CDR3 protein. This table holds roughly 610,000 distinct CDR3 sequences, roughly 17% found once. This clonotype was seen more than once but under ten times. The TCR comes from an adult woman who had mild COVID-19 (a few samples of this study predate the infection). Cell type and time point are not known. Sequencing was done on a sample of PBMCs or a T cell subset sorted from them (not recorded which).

CDR3 in amino acids: CASSHPGREAHSYEQYF. The CDR3 DNA sequence: TGTGCCAGCAGCCACCCTGGCCGGGAGGCTCACTCCTACGAGCAGTACTTC. The chain is built from TRBV9 and TRBJ2-7; 7 bases agree with TRBD2. The CDR3 is made up of 17 amino acids. Trimming removed 4 bases from V and 0 bases from J; junction bases left unmatched: 13. CDR1 SGDLS and CDR2 YYNGEE come from the germline V gene.